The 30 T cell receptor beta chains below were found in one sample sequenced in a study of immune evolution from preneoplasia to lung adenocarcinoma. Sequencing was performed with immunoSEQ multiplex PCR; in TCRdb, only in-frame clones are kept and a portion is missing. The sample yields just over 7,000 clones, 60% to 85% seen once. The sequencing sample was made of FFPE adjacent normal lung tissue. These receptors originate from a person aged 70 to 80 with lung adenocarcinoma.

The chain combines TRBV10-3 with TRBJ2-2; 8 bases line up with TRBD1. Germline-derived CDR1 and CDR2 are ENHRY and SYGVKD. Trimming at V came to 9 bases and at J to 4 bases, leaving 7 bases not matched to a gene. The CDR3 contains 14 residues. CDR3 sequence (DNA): TGTGCCATAAGGACAGGGACTGGCACCGGGGAGCTGTTTTTT. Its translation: CAIRTGTGTGELFF.

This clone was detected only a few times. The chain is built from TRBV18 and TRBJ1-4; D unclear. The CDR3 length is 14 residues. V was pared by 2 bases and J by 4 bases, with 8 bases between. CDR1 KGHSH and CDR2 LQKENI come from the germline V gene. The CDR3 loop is CASSPGYGNEKLFF. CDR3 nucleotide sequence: TGTGCCAGCTCACCAGGGTACGGTAATGAAAAACTGTTTTTT.

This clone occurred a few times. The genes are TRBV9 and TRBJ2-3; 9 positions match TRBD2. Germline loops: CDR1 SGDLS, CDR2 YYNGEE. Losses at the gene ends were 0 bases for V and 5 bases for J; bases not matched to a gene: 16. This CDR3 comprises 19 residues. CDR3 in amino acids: CASSVVCLAGVLAGDTQYF. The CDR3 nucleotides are TGTGCCAGCAGCGTAGTCTGTTTAGCGGGGGTTCTAGCTGGAGATACGCAGTATTTT.

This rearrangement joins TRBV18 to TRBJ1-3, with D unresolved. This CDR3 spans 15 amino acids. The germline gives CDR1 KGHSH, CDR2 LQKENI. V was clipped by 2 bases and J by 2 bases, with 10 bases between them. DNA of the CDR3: TGTGCCAGCTCACCAAACGCCAGAGCTGGAAACACCATATATTTT. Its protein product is CASSPNARAGNTIYF.

CDR3 DNA: TGTGCCAGCAGCCGAAGTGGAGGTTACACTGAAGCTTTCTTT. Encoded protein: CASSRSGGYTEAFF. This chain uses TRBV6-1 with TRBJ1-1; unclear D gene. The CDR3 length is 14 residues. Trimming removed 6 bases at V and 3 bases at J, with 14 bases between. The germline CDR1 and CDR2 sequences are MNHNS and SASEGT.

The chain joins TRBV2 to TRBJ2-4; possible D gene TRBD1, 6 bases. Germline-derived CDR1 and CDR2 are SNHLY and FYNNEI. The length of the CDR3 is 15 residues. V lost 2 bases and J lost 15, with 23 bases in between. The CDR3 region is CASSEQGGQQRASYF. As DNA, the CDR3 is TGTGCCAGCAGTGAACAAGGGGGACAACAAAGGGCGTCGTACTTC.

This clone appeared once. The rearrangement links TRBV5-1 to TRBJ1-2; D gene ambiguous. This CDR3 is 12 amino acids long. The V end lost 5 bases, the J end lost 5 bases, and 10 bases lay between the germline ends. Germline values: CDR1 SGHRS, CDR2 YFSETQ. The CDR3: CASRPESYGYTF. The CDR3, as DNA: TGCGCCAGCAGACCGGAATCGTATGGCTACACCTTC.

CDR3: CASSSRGAVSGYTF. The DNA of the CDR3 is TGTGCCAGCAGCTCCCGGGGGGCGGTTAGCGGCTACACCTTC. This chain connects TRBV7-9 to TRBJ1-2; D perhaps matches TRBD1 (6 bases). This CDR3 has 14 residues. In germline, CDR1 is SEHNR, CDR2 FQNEAQ (reference sequence). Deletions cut 4 bases from V and 8 bases from J, with 17 bases between.

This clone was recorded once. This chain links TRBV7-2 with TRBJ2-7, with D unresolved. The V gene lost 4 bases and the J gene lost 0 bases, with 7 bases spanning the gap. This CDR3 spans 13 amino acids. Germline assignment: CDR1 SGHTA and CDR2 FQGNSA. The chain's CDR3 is CASSSWSSYEQYF. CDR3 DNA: TGTGCCAGCAGCTCGTGGAGCTCCTACGAGCAGTACTTC.

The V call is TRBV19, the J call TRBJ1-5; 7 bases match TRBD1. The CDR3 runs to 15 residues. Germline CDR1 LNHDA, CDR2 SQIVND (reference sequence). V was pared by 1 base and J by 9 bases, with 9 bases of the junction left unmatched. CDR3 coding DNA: TGTGCCAGTAGTATAGCCAGGACAGGACTCGGGCCCCAGCATTTT. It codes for CASSIARTGLGPQHF. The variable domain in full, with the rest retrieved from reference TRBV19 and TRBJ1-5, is DGGITQSPKYLFRKEGQNVTLSCEQNLNHDAMYWYRQDPGQGLRLIYYSQIVNDFQKGDIAEGYSVSREKKESFPLTVTSAQKNPTAFYLCASSIARTGLGPQHFGDGTRLSIL.

Here the CDR3 DNA reads TGTGCCAGCAGTGCCCTCCTGGACAGGGAGAGGTACTTC. It encodes CASSALLDRERYF. The chain recombines TRBV6-1 with TRBJ2-7; TRBD1 matches at 8 bases. Per the germline V gene, CDR1 is MNHNS and CDR2 is SASEGT. With V trimmed by 4 bases and J by 12 bases, 11 bases remained unmatched. The CDR3 is 13 residues long.

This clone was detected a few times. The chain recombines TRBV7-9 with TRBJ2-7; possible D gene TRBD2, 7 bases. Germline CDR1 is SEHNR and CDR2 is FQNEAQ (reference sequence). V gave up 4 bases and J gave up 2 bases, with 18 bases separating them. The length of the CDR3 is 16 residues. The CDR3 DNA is TGTGCCAGCAGCTCTATTGAGGCGGGGGCGGCCTACGAGCAGTACTTC. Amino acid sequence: CASSSIEAGAAYEQYF.

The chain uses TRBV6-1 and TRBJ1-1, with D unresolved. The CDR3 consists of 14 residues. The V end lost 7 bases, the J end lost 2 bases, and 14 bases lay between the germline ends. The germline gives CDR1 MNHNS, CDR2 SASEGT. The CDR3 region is CASIFGWGNTEAFF. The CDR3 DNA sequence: TGTGCCAGCATCTTTGGGTGGGGAAACACTGAAGCTTTCTTT.

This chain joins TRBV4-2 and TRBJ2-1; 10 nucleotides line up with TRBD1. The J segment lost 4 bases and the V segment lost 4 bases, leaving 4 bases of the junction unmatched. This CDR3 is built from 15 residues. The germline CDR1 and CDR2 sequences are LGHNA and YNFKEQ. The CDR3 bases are TGTGCCAGCAGCCCAGGGACAGGGGATTACAATGAGCAGTTCTTC. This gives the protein CASSPGTGDYNEQFF.

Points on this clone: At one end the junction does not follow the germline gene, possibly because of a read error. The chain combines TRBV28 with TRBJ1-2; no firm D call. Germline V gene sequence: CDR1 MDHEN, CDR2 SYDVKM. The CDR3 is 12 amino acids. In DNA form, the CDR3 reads TGTGCCTGCAGTCTGGCGGGCTATGGCTACACCTTC. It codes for CACSLAGYGYTF.

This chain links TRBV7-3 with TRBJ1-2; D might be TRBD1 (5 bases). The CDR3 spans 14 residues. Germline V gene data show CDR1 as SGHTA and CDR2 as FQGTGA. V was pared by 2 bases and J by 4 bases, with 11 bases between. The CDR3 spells CASSLDGGSYGYTF. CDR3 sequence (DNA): TGTGCCAGCAGCTTAGATGGGGGTAGCTATGGCTACACCTTC. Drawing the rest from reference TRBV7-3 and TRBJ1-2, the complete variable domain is GAGVSQTPSNKVTEKGKYVELRCDPISGHTALYWYRQSLGQGPEFLIYFQGTGAADDSGLPNDRFFAVRPEGSVSTLKIQRTERGDSAVYLCASSLDGGSYGYTFGSGTRLTVV.

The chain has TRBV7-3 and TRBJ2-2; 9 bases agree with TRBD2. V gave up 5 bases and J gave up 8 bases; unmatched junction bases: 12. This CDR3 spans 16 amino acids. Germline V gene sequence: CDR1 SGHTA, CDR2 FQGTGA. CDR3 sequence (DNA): TGTGCCAGCAGCGGAGGGACTAGCCCTTCAGTAGGGGAGCTGTTTTTT. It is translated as CASSGGTSPSVGELFF.

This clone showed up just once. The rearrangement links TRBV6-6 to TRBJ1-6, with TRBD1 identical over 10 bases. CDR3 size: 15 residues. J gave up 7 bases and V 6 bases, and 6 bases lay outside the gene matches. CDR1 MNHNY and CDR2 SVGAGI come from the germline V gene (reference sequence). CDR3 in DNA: TGTGCCAGCAGCAGAGGGACAGGGGTAAATTCACCCCTCCACTTT. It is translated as CASSRGTGVNSPLHF.

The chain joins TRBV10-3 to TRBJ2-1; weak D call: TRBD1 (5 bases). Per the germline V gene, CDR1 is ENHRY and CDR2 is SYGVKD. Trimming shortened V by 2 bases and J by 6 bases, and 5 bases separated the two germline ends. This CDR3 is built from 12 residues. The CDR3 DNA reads TGTGCCATCAGTGAGGACAGCAATGAGCAGTTCTTC. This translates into CAISEDSNEQFF.

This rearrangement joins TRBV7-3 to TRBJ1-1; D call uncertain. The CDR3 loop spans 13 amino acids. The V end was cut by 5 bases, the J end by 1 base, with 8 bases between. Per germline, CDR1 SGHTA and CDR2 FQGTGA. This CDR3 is CASSIEENTEAFF. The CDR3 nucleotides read TGTGCCAGCAGCATCGAGGAGAACACTGAAGCTTTCTTT.

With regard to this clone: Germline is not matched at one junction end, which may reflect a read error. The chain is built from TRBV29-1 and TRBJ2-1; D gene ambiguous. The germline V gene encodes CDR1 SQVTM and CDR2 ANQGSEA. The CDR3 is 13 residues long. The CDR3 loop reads CSVTTQDYNKQFF. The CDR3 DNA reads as TGCAGCGTGACAACCCAGGATTACAATAAGCAGTTCTTC.

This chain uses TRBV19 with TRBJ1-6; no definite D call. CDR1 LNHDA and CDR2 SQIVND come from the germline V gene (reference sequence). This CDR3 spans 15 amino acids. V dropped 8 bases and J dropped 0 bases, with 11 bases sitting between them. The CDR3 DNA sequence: TGTGCCAGTGGGTCGGGGAGCTCCTATAATTCACCCCTCCACTTT. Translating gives CASGSGSSYNSPLHF.

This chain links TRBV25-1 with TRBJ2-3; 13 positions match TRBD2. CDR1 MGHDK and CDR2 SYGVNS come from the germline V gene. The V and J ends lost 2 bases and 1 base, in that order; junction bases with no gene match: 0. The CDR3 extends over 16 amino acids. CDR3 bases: TGTGCCAGCAGTGAAGGGACTAGCGGGGGCACAGATACGCAGTATTTT. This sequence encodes CASSEGTSGGTDTQYF.

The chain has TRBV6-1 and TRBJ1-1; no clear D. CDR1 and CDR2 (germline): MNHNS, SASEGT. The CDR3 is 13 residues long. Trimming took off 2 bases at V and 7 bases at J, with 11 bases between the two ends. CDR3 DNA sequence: TGTGCCAGCAGTGAATACGAGGTGGGTGAAGCTTTCTTT. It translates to CASSEYEVGEAFF.

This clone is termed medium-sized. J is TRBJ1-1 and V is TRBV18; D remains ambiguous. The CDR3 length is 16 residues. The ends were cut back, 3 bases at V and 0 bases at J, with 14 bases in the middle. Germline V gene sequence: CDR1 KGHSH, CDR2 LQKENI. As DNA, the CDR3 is TGTGCCAGCTCACCCCGTACAGTATACATGAACACTGAAGCTTTCTTT. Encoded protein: CASSPRTVYMNTEAFF.

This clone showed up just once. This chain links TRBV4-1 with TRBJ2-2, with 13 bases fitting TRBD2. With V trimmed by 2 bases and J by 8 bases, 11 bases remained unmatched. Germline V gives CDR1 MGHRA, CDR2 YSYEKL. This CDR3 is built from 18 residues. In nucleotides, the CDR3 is TGCGCCAGCAGCCAAACCCGACTAGCGGGGGGCCAGGGGGGGGAGCTGTTTTTT. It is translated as CASSQTRLAGGQGGELFF.

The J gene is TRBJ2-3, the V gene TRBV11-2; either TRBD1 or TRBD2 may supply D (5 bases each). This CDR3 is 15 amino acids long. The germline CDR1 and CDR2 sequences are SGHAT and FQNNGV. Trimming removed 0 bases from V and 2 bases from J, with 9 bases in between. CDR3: CASSLERGSTDTQYF. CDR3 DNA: TGTGCCAGCAGCTTAGAACGGGGCTCCACAGATACGCAGTATTTT.

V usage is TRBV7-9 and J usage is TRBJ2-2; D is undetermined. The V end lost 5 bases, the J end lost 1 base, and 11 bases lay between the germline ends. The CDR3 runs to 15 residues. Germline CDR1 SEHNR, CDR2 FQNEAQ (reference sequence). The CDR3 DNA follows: TGTGCCAGCAGCCCCTCCTCTAAGAACACCGGGGAGCTGTTTTTT. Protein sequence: CASSPSSKNTGELFF.

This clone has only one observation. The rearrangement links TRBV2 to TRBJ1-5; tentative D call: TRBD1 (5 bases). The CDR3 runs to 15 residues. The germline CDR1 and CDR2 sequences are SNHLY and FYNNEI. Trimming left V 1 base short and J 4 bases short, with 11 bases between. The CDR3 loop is CASSEVARGNQPQHF. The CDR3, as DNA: TGTGCCAGCAGTGAAGTAGCCCGGGGGAATCAGCCCCAGCATTTT.

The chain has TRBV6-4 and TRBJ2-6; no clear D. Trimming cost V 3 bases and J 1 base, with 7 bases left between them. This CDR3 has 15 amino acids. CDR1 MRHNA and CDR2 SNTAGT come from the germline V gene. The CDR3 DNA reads TGTGCCAGCAGTGATGAAGGGTCTGGGGCCAACGTCCTGACTTTC. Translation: CASSDEGSGANVLTF.